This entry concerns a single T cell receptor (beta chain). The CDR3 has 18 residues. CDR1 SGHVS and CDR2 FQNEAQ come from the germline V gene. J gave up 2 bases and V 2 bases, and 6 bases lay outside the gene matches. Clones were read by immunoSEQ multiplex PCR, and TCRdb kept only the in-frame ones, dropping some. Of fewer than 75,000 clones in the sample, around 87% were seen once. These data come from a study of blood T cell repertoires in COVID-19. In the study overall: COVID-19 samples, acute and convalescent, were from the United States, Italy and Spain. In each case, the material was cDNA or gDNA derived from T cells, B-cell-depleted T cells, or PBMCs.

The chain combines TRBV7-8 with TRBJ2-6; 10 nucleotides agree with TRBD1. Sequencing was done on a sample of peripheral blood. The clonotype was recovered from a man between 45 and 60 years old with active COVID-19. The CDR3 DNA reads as TGTGCCAGCAGCTTAAAGGGGACAGGGGCTGCTGGGGCCAACGTCCTGACTTTC. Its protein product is CASSLKGTGAAGANVLTF.